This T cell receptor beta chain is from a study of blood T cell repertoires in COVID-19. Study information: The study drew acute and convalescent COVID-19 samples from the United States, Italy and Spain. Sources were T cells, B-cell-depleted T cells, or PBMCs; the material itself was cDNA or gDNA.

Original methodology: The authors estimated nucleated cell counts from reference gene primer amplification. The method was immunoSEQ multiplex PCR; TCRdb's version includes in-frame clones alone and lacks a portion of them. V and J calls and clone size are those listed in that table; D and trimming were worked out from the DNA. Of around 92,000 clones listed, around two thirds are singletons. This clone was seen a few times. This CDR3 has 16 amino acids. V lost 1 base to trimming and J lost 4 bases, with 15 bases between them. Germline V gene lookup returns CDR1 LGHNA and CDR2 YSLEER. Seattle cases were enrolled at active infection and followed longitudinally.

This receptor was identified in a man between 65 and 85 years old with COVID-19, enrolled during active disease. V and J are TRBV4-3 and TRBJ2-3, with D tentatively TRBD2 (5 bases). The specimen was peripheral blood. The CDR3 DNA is TGCGCCAGCAGCCAAGCCTCGGTGGGGAGTGCAGATACGCAGTATTTT. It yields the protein CASSQASVGSADTQYF.